This TCR beta chain was captured by sequencing in a study of shared clonotypes between healthy human individuals. General study findings and limits: Around 5% of naive CD4 clonotypes were common to a few donors.

CD45RO-negative, CCR7-positively selected cells formed the naive CD8 fraction, excluding terminally differentiated effector memory CD45RA+ cells. The healthy adult donors were HIV-negative and reported no recent acute infections or vaccinations. With respect to this clone: Its antigen is not identified.

The CDR3 spans 15 residues. Germline CDR1 is SGHTA and CDR2 is FQGNSA. The ends were cut back, 5 bases at V and 0 bases at J, with 13 bases in the middle. Genomic DNA (from each subset) was split evenly across several immunoSEQ plates. Measured with immunoSEQ multiplex PCR; TCRdb has only the in-frame clones, and not every one. The data show around 2.1 million clones, about 92% seen once. Material: naive CD8+ T cells from PBMCs. V is TRBV7-2 and J is TRBJ1-1; D might be TRBD1 (6 bases). The receptor was isolated from a man younger than 35 in good health. Some clones in this sample may be carry-over from other donors' samples. CDR3 region: CASSPRRGVNTEAFF. The CDR3 bases are TGTGCCAGCAGCCCCCGGAGGGGGGTGAACACTGAAGCTTTCTTT. Combining the CDR3 with reference TRBV7-2 and TRBJ1-1 gives the whole variable domain GAGVSQSPSNKVTEKGKDVELRCDPISGHTALYWYRQSLGQGLEFLIYFQGNSAPDKSGLPSDRFSAERTGGSVSTLTIQRTQQEDSAVYLCASSPRRGVNTEAFFGQGTRLTVV.